This T cell receptor (beta chain) was documented in a study of blood T cell repertoires in COVID-19 (dated by TCRdb to 2019 to 2021). About the investigation overall: Collaborator samples came from the United States, Italy and Spain and covered acute and convalescent phases of COVID-19. The repertoires were made available in a free public database intended to serve as a resource for research on the immune response to SARS-CoV-2. Samples came from the ongoing ImmuneRACE study (first 160 participants) plus 1,254 subjects from 6 global collaborators. The dataset comprised deeply sampled blood TCRbeta repertoires from subjects exposed to, actively infected with, or recovered from COVID-19. Nearly every sample came with metadata listing a de-identified subject ID, COVID-19 status, age in years and sex. The material from the prospective study consisted of cDNA or gDNA derived from T cells, B-cell-depleted T cells, or PBMCs. Where available, HLA class I and class II types were obtained from metadata supplied by the sample provider rather than from assay-based typing. Study-wide conclusions, independent of this receptor: How much clinical and demographic metadata was included differed by source and by participant, and the metadata was provided uncurated.

With respect to this clone: The specificity of this receptor is unknown. Per-base qualities were not stored, and no clone one base away is much larger.

TCRbeta CDR3 regions were amplified from genomic DNA using the immunoSEQ Assay, a bias-controlled multiplex PCR. As for the authors' bioinformatics: Within the assay, amplification of reference gene primers was used to estimate how many nucleated cells each sample contained. Sequence reads were collapsed and filtered to measure the absolute abundance of every unique TCRbeta CDR3 rearrangement. Productive Simpson clonality was computed per sample as the square root of Simpson's diversity index over productive rearrangements. TCRdb stores this immuneACCESS table with in-frame sequences only. Part of the clones is absent; in the studies checked, under half of the shortfall reflects unresolved V genes, and no reason is known for the rest. V and J calls and clone size are given by that table; D and trimming were obtained from the DNA. The sample data list 300,000 or so clones, and around 87% of these were observed just once. The ten largest clonotypes hold 1% of the sample.

V is pruned by 4 bases and J by 0 bases, leaving 4 bases of the junction without a gene match. Taken from cysteine to phenylalanine, the CDR3 has 17 residues. This entry keeps only the CDR3 DNA: 51 bases, framed from base 1. Based on the germline V gene, the CDR1 and CDR2 sequences are SGHTA and FQGTGA. The collaborating institutions used their own protocols to collect whole blood in K2EDTA tubes. For TCRbeta analysis, collaborator samples were shipped as frozen whole blood, as isolated PBMCs, or as DNA extracted from either sample type. The specimen sequenced was peripheral blood. Here the chain combines TRBV7-3 and TRBJ2-2, with 11 central nucleotides matching TRBD2. The TCR sequence derives from a man aged 50-59 years with active or convalescent COVID-19. The DNA sequence is as follows: TGTGCCAGCAGCTCCACTAGCGGGGGAGCGAACACCGGGGAGCTGTTTTTT. Its amino acids are CASSSTSGGANTGELFF.